These 14 T cell receptor beta chains originate from one sample sequenced in a study of blood T cell repertoires in COVID-19. Some clones are missing from TCRdb's copy, which holds only in-frame ones; the method was immunoSEQ multiplex PCR. The sample shows fewer than 200,000 clones, about 91% of them seen only once. The sample comprised peripheral blood. The receptors come from a woman aged 60-70 years who had recovered from COVID-19.

The chain joins TRBV3-1 (or the pseudogene TRBV3-2) to TRBJ2-6, with D possibly TRBD2 on 6 matching bases. Germline CDR1 is LGHDT and CDR2 is YNNKEL (reference sequence). Deletions cut 4 bases from V and 0 bases from J, with 13 bases between. CDR3 length equals 17 residues. Written as DNA, the CDR3 is TGTGCCAGCAGCCCCGATGTGCGGGACTCTGGGGCCAACGTCCTGACTTTC. Protein: CASSPDVRDSGANVLTF.

The genes are TRBV5-1 and TRBJ2-6, with a possible D match to TRBD1 (6 bases). Germline V gene sequence: CDR1 SGHRS, CDR2 YFSETQ. Trimming shortened V by 6 bases and J by 3 bases, and 16 bases separated the two germline ends. The CDR3 extends over 16 amino acids. The CDR3 DNA reads TGCGCCAGCACCCAGGAGGCAGGGGTTGGGGCCAACGTCCTGACTTTC. It yields the protein CASTQEAGVGANVLTF.

The rearrangement links TRBV7-9 to TRBJ1-1; D is undetermined. CDR3 length: 15 amino acids. Germline V gene lookup returns CDR1 SEHNR and CDR2 FQNEAQ (reference sequence). The germline V and J ends were trimmed by 1 base and 0 bases, with 9 bases remaining between them. The CDR3 loop reads CASSLGTLMNTEAFF. The CDR3 region has the DNA TGTGCCAGCAGCTTAGGTACTCTCATGAACACTGAAGCTTTCTTT.

Here the CDR3 reads CASRQGSSGGPSETQYF. For the CDR3, the DNA is TGTGCCAGCAGGCAAGGTTCTAGCGGGGGTCCATCGGAGACCCAGTACTTC. The chain employs TRBV5-4 and TRBJ2-5; 10 bases agree with TRBD2. The J segment lost 5 bases and the V segment lost 5 bases, leaving 15 bases of the junction unmatched. Germline CDR1 is SGHNT and CDR2 is YYREEE (reference sequence). This CDR3 spans 17 amino acids.

V is TRBV5-4 and J is TRBJ2-7; TRBD1 matches at 11 bases. Trimming at V came to 3 bases and at J to 4 bases, leaving 6 bases not matched to a gene. This CDR3 region has 15 residues. Germline V CDR1 and CDR2: SGHNT, YYREEE (reference sequence). The CDR3 DNA follows: TGTGCCAGCAGCTCTGGACAGGGGGCTGAATACGAGCAGTACTTC. It codes for CASSSGQGAEYEQYF. The variable domain in full, with the rest retrieved from reference TRBV5-4 and TRBJ2-7, is ETGVTQSPTHLIKTRGQQVTLRCSSQSGHNTVSWYQQALGQGPQFIFQYYREEENGRGNFPPRFSGLQFPNYSSELNVNALELDDSALYLCASSSGQGAEYEQYFGPGTRLTVT.

The gene calls are TRBV9 and TRBJ1-2; TRBD1 matches at 7 bases. V lost 3 bases and J lost 2; bases outside the gene matches: 1. Germline loops: CDR1 SGDLS, CDR2 YYNGEE. This CDR3 contains 13 residues. CDR3 DNA: TGTGCCAGCAGCGAGACAGGGAACTATGGCTACACCTTC. Protein: CASSETGNYGYTF.

V and J are TRBV5-1 and TRBJ2-1; weak D call: TRBD1 (7 bases). The germline CDR1 and CDR2 sequences are SGHRS and YFSETQ. The length of the CDR3 is 13 residues. Trimming took 2 bases from V and 12 from J, leaving 15 bases between them. The CDR3 region has the DNA TGCGCCAGCAGCTTCGGCGTTCAGGGGGGGCAGTTCTTC. As protein: CASSFGVQGGQFF.

The chain is built from TRBV30 and TRBJ1-4; D ambiguous. The CDR3 is 17 amino acids. Trimming cost V 2 bases and J 1 base, with 17 bases left between them. Germline lookup yields CDR1 GTSNPN and CDR2 SVGIG (reference sequence). CDR3 region: CAWSQKSGYGTNEKLFF. The DNA of the CDR3 is TGTGCCTGGAGTCAGAAATCGGGGTACGGAACTAATGAAAAACTGTTTTTT.

The rearrangement joins TRBV3-1 (or the pseudogene TRBV3-2) to TRBJ1-6; 8 bases match TRBD1. The CDR3 consists of 15 residues. Germline CDR1 is LGHDT and CDR2 is YNNKEL (reference sequence). With V trimmed by 1 base and J by 7 bases, 3 bases remained unmatched. CDR3 DNA: TGTGCCAGCAGCCAAGCGGGACAGGAGAATTCACCCCTCCACTTT. Its translation is CASSQAGQENSPLHF.

The rearrangement links TRBV11-1 to TRBJ1-4, with 8 positions matching TRBD1. Germline V gives CDR1 SGHAT, CDR2 FQDESV (reference sequence). J lost 7 bases, V lost 5 bases, and 3 bases had no gene match. The CDR3 totals 13 residues. The chain's CDR3 is CASSRDRGEKLFF. CDR3 nucleotides: TGTGCCAGCAGCCGAGACAGGGGTGAAAAACTGTTTTTT.

The rearrangement uses TRBV4-3 and TRBJ1-4, with a weak D call TRBD1 (5 bases). Between the trimmed V and J ends, which lost 1 base and 5 bases, there was a span of 11 bases. The CDR3 sequence is 15 residues long. The V gene's germline CDR1 is LGHNA and CDR2 YSLEER. CDR3 coding DNA: TGCGCCAGCAGCCAAGTCGGTCGGGGGAATGAAAAACTGTTTTTT. Its protein is CASSQVGRGNEKLFF.

The chain joins TRBV7-2 to TRBJ2-7; 7 bases are shared with TRBD2. Trimming took 1 base from V and 7 from J; bases not matched to a gene: 10. The V gene's germline CDR1 is SGHTA and CDR2 FQGNSA. The CDR3 is 15 residues long. The CDR3 loop is CASSLGGRASDEQYF. DNA for the CDR3: TGTGCCAGCAGCTTAGGGGGGAGGGCCAGCGATGAGCAGTACTTC.

The genes are TRBV6-5 and TRBJ2-1, with 8 bases matching TRBD2. V shed 6 bases, J shed 7 bases, and the junction held 8 bases outside the gene matches. Germline V gene lookup returns CDR1 MNHEY and CDR2 SVGAGI. The CDR3 is 14 residues long. CDR3: CASRPSGGLNEQFF. DNA for the CDR3: TGTGCCAGCAGGCCGAGCGGGGGACTTAATGAGCAGTTCTTC.

This clone has just one count. The rearrangement joins TRBV7-8 to TRBJ2-7; 12 bases align to TRBD2. The V gene's germline CDR1 is SGHVS and CDR2 FQNEAQ. The CDR3 contains 17 residues. V shed 1 base, J shed 1 base, and the junction held 5 bases outside the gene matches. CDR3 bases: TGTGCCAGCAGCTTAGGACTAGCGGGGGCACTTTCCTACGAGCAGTACTTC. Translating gives CASSLGLAGALSYEQYF.